Listed below are T cell receptor beta chains from one sample, sequenced in a study of human T cells and chemical hapten exposure. TCRdb passed the RACE reads through MiXCR, listing each CDR3 protein once. This table holds 360,000 or so distinct CDR3 sequences, about 6% found once. The sequencing used whole blood, collected in connection with sensitization to the hapten diphenylcyclopropenone (DPC). The receptors were sampled from a young woman with alopecia areata. Some clones in this sample may be carry-over from other donors' samples. CDR3s include the opening cysteine and the closing phenylalanine or tryptophan. D genes are given only for firm matches. Rows give clone size only sometimes, using once, few, many, or a class for an expanded clone.

clone size	V gene	D gene	J gene	CDR3 protein	CDR3 DNA
few	TRBV27	TRBD2	TRBJ2-3	CASSGGTSGTTDTQYF	TGTGCCAGCAGTGGGGGGACTAGCGGGACCACAGATACGCAGTATTTT
many	TRBV20-1	TRBD1	TRBJ1-2	CSARYPGQGYGYTF	TGCAGTGCTAGGTACCCGGGACAGGGCTATGGCTACACCTTC
NA	TRBV3-1	NA	TRBJ2-5	CASSQAAGRETQYF	TGTGCCAGCAGCCAAGCAGCTGGGCGAGAGACCCAGTACTTC
few	TRBV4-2	TRBD1	TRBJ1-1	CASSQVGDRGSDTEAFF	TGTGCCAGCAGCCAAGTAGGAGACAGGGGTAGCGACACTGAAGCTTTCTTT
many	TRBV18	NA	TRBJ1-5	CASSEGEDQPQHF	TGTGCCAGCTCAGAGGGCGAGGATCAGCCCCAGCATTTT
many	TRBV5-4	TRBD1	TRBJ2-2	CASSVDRAGELFF	TGTGCCAGCAGCGTCGACAGGGCCGGGGAGCTGTTTTTT
many	TRBV28	NA	TRBJ2-2	CASSFHTGELFF	TGTGCCAGCAGTTTCCACACCGGGGAGCTGTTTTTT
many	TRBV12-3/TRBV12-4	NA	TRBJ1-5	CASSSGEQPQHF	TGTGCCAGCAGTTCAGGCGAGCAGCCCCAGCATTTT
NA	TRBV3-1	NA	TRBJ1-6	CASSQDLGEISPLHF	TGTGCCAGCAGCCAAGATCTCGGGGAAATTTCACCCCTCCACTTT
many	TRBV6-6	NA	TRBJ1-5	CASSSTGNWNQPQHF	TGTGCCAGCAGCTCCACAGGGAATTGGAACCAGCCCCAGCATTTT
many	TRBV18	TRBD1	TRBJ1-1	CASSPPNRGDLNTEAFF	TGTGCCAGCTCACCACCGAACAGGGGGGATCTGAACACTGAAGCTTTCTTT
few	TRBV20-1	NA	TRBJ2-3	CSAFPSGTDTQYF	TGCAGTGCTTTTCCTAGCGGCACAGATACGCAGTATTTT
many	TRBV20-1	NA	TRBJ2-1	CSANQLRDYNEQFF	TGCAGTGCTAATCAGCTCCGGGACTACAATGAGCAGTTCTTC
NA	TRBV12-3/TRBV12-4	NA	TRBJ1-2	CASSFGQKNGNTF	TGTGCCAGCAGTTTTGGGCAGAAGAATGGCAACACCTTC